The rows below give T cell receptor beta chains drawn from one sample of a study of cytomegalovirus exposure and HLA in healthy donors. The table came from immunoSEQ multiplex PCR; TCRdb's copy has only in-frame clones and leaves some out. The table records under 250,000 clones, about 83% of them present only once. The sequenced material came from PBMCs. Receptor source: a man younger than 35 in good health and CMV-seronegative. CDR3s include the opening cysteine and the closing phenylalanine or tryptophan. Fields, in order: D gene, clone size, V gene, J gene, CDR3 DNA, CDR3 protein. The D gene is left open where the match is weak. Some rows mark clone size as missing; the rest say once, few, many or name a class of expanded clone.

d_gene: .
abundance: .
v_gene: TRBV20-1
j_gene: TRBJ1-2
CDR3nt: TGCAGTGCTGGGGGGAACTATGGCTACACCTTC
CDR3aa: CSAGGNYGYTF

d_gene: .
abundance: .
v_gene: TRBV4-3
j_gene: TRBJ2-7
CDR3nt: TGCGCCAGCAGCCAAGATTTGGGGGGGCGACAGTACTTC
CDR3aa: CASSQDLGGRQYF

d_gene: .
abundance: .
v_gene: TRBV7-2
j_gene: TRBJ1-2
CDR3nt: TGTGCCAGCAGCTTAGCAGGGGTCTATGGCTACACCTTC
CDR3aa: CASSLAGVYGYTF

d_gene: TRBD1
abundance: .
v_gene: TRBV27
j_gene: TRBJ1-1
CDR3nt: TGTGCCAGTAAGGGAACAGGGGGTATTCTGGGCACTGAAGCTTTCTTT
CDR3aa: CASKGTGGILGTEAFF

d_gene: .
abundance: .
v_gene: TRBV5-1
j_gene: TRBJ2-5
CDR3nt: TGCGCCAGCAGCTCTGGGGCACAGGCGCTCCAAGAGACCCAGTACTTC
CDR3aa: CASSSGAQALQETQYF

d_gene: .
abundance: few
v_gene: TRBV14
j_gene: TRBJ2-3
CDR3nt: TGTGCCAGCAGCCAAGATTACTATACAGATACGCAGTATTTT
CDR3aa: CASSQDYYTDTQYF

d_gene: TRBD1
abundance: few
v_gene: TRBV6-5
j_gene: TRBJ2-7
CDR3nt: TGTGCCAGCAGTTACCCATCACCGGGACAGGGAGGCGAGCAGTACTTC
CDR3aa: CASSYPSPGQGGEQYF

d_gene: .
abundance: .
v_gene: TRBV11-2
j_gene: TRBJ2-7
CDR3nt: TGTGCCAGCAGCTTATTGCACACCTACGAGCAGTACTTC
CDR3aa: CASSLLHTYEQYF

d_gene: .
abundance: .
v_gene: TRBV4-3
j_gene: TRBJ2-1
CDR3nt: TGCGCCAGCAGCCCGAGGACCGGGACATCCTACAATGAGCAGTTCTTC
CDR3aa: CASSPRTGTSYNEQFF

d_gene: .
abundance: .
v_gene: TRBV4-2
j_gene: TRBJ2-7
CDR3nt: TGTGCCAGCAGCCAAGAAAGGCGGGACGTCTACGAGCAGTACTTC
CDR3aa: CASSQERRDVYEQYF

d_gene: .
abundance: .
v_gene: TRBV9
j_gene: TRBJ2-2
CDR3nt: TGTGCCAGCCAAGGAGGGACGGCGAACACCGGGGAGCTGTTTTTT
CDR3aa: CASQGGTANTGELFF

d_gene: TRBD1
abundance: .
v_gene: TRBV7-9
j_gene: TRBJ1-2
CDR3nt: TGTGCCAGCAGCTTCACAGGGGGCGCCCCGGGTGGCTACACCTTC
CDR3aa: CASSFTGGAPGGYTF

d_gene: .
abundance: .
v_gene: TRBV28
j_gene: TRBJ1-2
CDR3nt: TGTGCCAGCAGCCAAGACAGCGTCGGGGGCTACACCTTC
CDR3aa: CASSQDSVGGYTF

d_gene: .
abundance: .
v_gene: TRBV27
j_gene: TRBJ2-7
CDR3nt: TGTGCCAGCAGTTTTGCAGGATCCCCCTCCTACGAGCAGTACTTC
CDR3aa: CASSFAGSPSYEQYF

d_gene: .
abundance: .
v_gene: TRBV6-5
j_gene: TRBJ2-7
CDR3nt: TGTGCCAGCAGTTACAGTGTGGCAGGCTTCTACGAGCAGTACTTC
CDR3aa: CASSYSVAGFYEQYF

d_gene: TRBD1
abundance: .
v_gene: TRBV5-1
j_gene: TRBJ2-7
CDR3nt: TGCGCCAGCAGCTGGGGACAGGGTATCTACGAGCAGTACTTC
CDR3aa: CASSWGQGIYEQYF

d_gene: .
abundance: once
v_gene: TRBV28
j_gene: TRBJ1-5
CDR3nt: TGTGCCAGCAGTCGCACAGGGCGTACAAATCAGCCCCAGCATTTT
CDR3aa: CASSRTGRTNQPQHF

d_gene: .
abundance: .
v_gene: TRBV25-1
j_gene: TRBJ2-5
CDR3nt: TGTGCCAGCAGTGTTTGGACTGGGGAGACCCAGTACTTC
CDR3aa: CASSVWTGETQYF

d_gene: .
abundance: few
v_gene: TRBV10-2
j_gene: TRBJ2-2
CDR3nt: TGCGCCTCACACGTCACCGCCGGGGAGCTGTTTTTT
CDR3aa: CASHVTAGELFF

d_gene: .
abundance: .
v_gene: TRBV5-1
j_gene: TRBJ1-1
CDR3nt: TGCGCCAGCAGCGGAGATGCGGGTAGAGCTTTCTTT
CDR3aa: CASSGDAGRAFF

d_gene: .
abundance: .
v_gene: TRBV4-3
j_gene: TRBJ2-7
CDR3nt: TGCGCCAGCAGCCAAGGACAGAACTACGAGCAGTACTTC
CDR3aa: CASSQGQNYEQYF

d_gene: TRBD1
abundance: .
v_gene: TRBV4-3
j_gene: TRBJ2-7
CDR3nt: TGCGCCAGCAGCCAAGATCGGACAGGGGACGAGCAGTACTTC
CDR3aa: CASSQDRTGDEQYF

d_gene: .
abundance: once
v_gene: TRBV7-2
j_gene: TRBJ2-5
CDR3nt: TGTGCCAGCAGCTATGGGACTTGGCAAGAGACCCAGTACTTC
CDR3aa: CASSYGTWQETQYF

d_gene: TRBD1
abundance: .
v_gene: TRBV28
j_gene: TRBJ2-7
CDR3nt: TGTGCCAGCAGTTTATTCGGGGACAGACAGTACTTC
CDR3aa: CASSLFGDRQYF

d_gene: TRBD1
abundance: .
v_gene: TRBV5-8
j_gene: TRBJ2-7
CDR3nt: TGTGCCAGCAATCCCGGCAGGGGGCTGTCCGAGCAGTACTTC
CDR3aa: CASNPGRGLSEQYF

d_gene: TRBD1
abundance: .
v_gene: TRBV10-3
j_gene: TRBJ1-5
CDR3nt: TGTGCCATCAGTGAGTCATGGGACAGGGGGACTCAGCCCCAGCATTTT
CDR3aa: CAISESWDRGTQPQHF

d_gene: TRBD1
abundance: .
v_gene: TRBV6-1
j_gene: TRBJ1-6
CDR3nt: TGTGCCAGCGAGCGGGACAGGGATCCTTCACCCCTCCACTTT
CDR3aa: CASERDRDPSPLHF

d_gene: .
abundance: .
v_gene: TRBV27
j_gene: TRBJ1-6
CDR3nt: TGTGCCAGCAGTTTAAGTTCGGGGGAGGGCTATTCACCCCTCCACTTT
CDR3aa: CASSLSSGEGYSPLHF

d_gene: .
abundance: .
v_gene: TRBV27
j_gene: TRBJ2-5
CDR3nt: TGTGCCAGCAGTCTTCGACTAGTCCGAAAAGAGACCCAGTACTTC
CDR3aa: CASSLRLVRKETQYF

d_gene: .
abundance: .
v_gene: TRBV27
j_gene: TRBJ2-4
CDR3nt: TGTGCCAGCAGTTTTGATCCTAGACTAGGAATGAACATTCAGTACTTC
CDR3aa: CASSFDPRLGMNIQYF

d_gene: .
abundance: .
v_gene: TRBV29-1
j_gene: TRBJ1-1
CDR3nt: TGCAGCGACACCTCGATCCTTCCTTTCTTT
CDR3aa: CSDTSILPFF

d_gene: .
abundance: .
v_gene: TRBV6-5
j_gene: TRBJ1-1
CDR3nt: TGTGCCAGCAGTTACTCGACTCAGCCGGACACTGAAGCTTTCTTT
CDR3aa: CASSYSTQPDTEAFF

d_gene: TRBD1
abundance: .
v_gene: TRBV28
j_gene: TRBJ1-1
CDR3nt: TGTGCCAGCACCAATGACAGGGGATGGTACACTGAAGCTTTCTTT
CDR3aa: CASTNDRGWYTEAFF

d_gene: TRBD1
abundance: .
v_gene: TRBV28
j_gene: TRBJ1-5
CDR3nt: TGTGCCAGCAGTTTAGGGACAGCCAATACCGCGGGTCAGCCCCAGCATTTT
CDR3aa: CASSLGTANTAGQPQHF

d_gene: .
abundance: .
v_gene: TRBV11-1
j_gene: TRBJ2-4
CDR3nt: TGTGCCAGCAGCTTAGAGCGTTCAGCCAAAAACATTCAGTACTTC
CDR3aa: CASSLERSAKNIQYF

d_gene: .
abundance: .
v_gene: TRBV6-5
j_gene: TRBJ1-4
CDR3nt: TGTGCCAGCAGTTACACACAGGGATCTGAAAAACTGTTTTTT
CDR3aa: CASSYTQGSEKLFF

d_gene: TRBD2
abundance: once
v_gene: TRBV7-9
j_gene: TRBJ2-7
CDR3nt: TGTGCCAGCAGCCCTAGCGGGGGCTCCTACGAGCAGTACTTC
CDR3aa: CASSPSGGSYEQYF

d_gene: .
abundance: .
v_gene: TRBV7-2
j_gene: TRBJ2-7
CDR3nt: TGTGCCAGCAGCTCCTCCCCTCTTATCTACGAGCAGTACTTC
CDR3aa: CASSSSPLIYEQYF